This T cell receptor beta chain was documented in a study of cytomegalovirus exposure and HLA in healthy donors. Trimming left V 5 bases short and J 8 bases short, with 12 bases between. The CDR3 contains 13 residues. Germline V lookup: CDR1 MNHNY, CDR2 SVGAGI (reference sequence). It was with 60 Vbeta and 13 Jbeta primers that the PCR ran. TCRdb keeps only in-frame clones here, not all; method: immunoSEQ multiplex PCR. Found here are roughly 100,000 clones, 12% to 15% of them singletons; the top ten hold 0.83%. The chain recombines TRBV6-6 with TRBJ1-4; D not resolved. The sequenced sample consisted of PBMCs. The sequence came from a female donor in good health and CMV-seronegative. CDR3 sequence reads: CASSDRRREKLFF. The CDR3, as DNA: TGTGCCAGCAGTGATAGGCGGAGGGAAAAACTGTTTTTT.